Listed below are T cell receptor beta chains from one sample, sequenced in a study of OX40 agonist ivuxolimab in advanced cancers. TCRdb's table, derived via immunoSEQ multiplex PCR, lists solely in-frame clones and lacks some. The repertoire holds more than 65,000 clones, with approximately 89% as singletons. Sequencing used CD4+ or CD8+ T cells sorted from blood, obtained in a trial of the OX40 agonist ivuxolimab. Receptor source: an adult with an advanced solid tumor such as melanoma, head and neck, liver or kidney cancer. Both conserved end residues are part of each CDR3. D genes are given only for firm matches. The size field is filled for only some rows; it gives once, few, many or a size class.

J gene | D gene | clone size | V gene | CDR3 DNA | CDR3 protein
TRBJ1-1 | NA | NA | TRBV2 | TGTGCCAGCAAAAGCGATCTAAACACTGAAGCTTTCTTT | CASKSDLNTEAFF
TRBJ2-3 | TRBD1 | NA | TRBV18 | TGTGCCAGCTCACCACCGCGGGGGACAGGGGGCACAGATACGCAGTATTTT | CASSPPRGTGGTDTQYF
TRBJ1-1 | NA | NA | TRBV5-6 | TGTGCCAGCAGCTTGAAGTGGGACACTGAAGCTTTCTTT | CASSLKWDTEAFF
TRBJ2-4 | NA | NA | TRBV5-8 | TGTGCCAGCAGCTTGGGGACAGCCAAAAACATTCAGTACTTC | CASSLGTAKNIQYF
TRBJ1-1 | TRBD1 | few | TRBV5-1 | TGCGCCAGCAGTCGACAGGGTGTCGTGAACACTGAAGCTTTCTTT | CASSRQGVVNTEAFF
TRBJ1-3 | NA | NA | TRBV28 | TGTGCCAGCAGTTCCCCCGCACTCTCTGGAAACACCATATATTTT | CASSSPALSGNTIYF
TRBJ1-2 | TRBD1 | NA | TRBV5-6 | TGTGCCAGCAGTACCTCCGGGACAGGGGGCGTTGGCTACACCTTC | CASSTSGTGGVGYTF
TRBJ2-5 | NA | NA | TRBV7-9 | TGTGCCAGCAGCTTTTTCGGGGAGACCCAGTACTTC | CASSFFGETQYF
TRBJ1-2 | NA | NA | TRBV28 | TGTGCCAGCAGTTCCCTCCGCTATGGCTACACCTTC | CASSSLRYGYTF
TRBJ2-7 | NA | NA | TRBV10-3 | TGTGCCATCAGTCAGAGGGGGGTGGGATCCGAGCAGTACTTC | CAISQRGVGSEQYF
TRBJ2-1 | TRBD2 | NA | TRBV5-4 | TGTGCCAGCAGCCTAGCGGGGGGGACCAATGAGCAGTTCTTC | CASSLAGGTNEQFF
TRBJ1-2 | NA | NA | TRBV5-5 | TGTGCCAGCAGCTTGAGCCCAGGACTCTATGGCTACACCTTC | CASSLSPGLYGYTF
TRBJ2-5 | NA | once | TRBV1 | TGCACCAGCAGCCAAGGTCTAACAAACATCAAGGGACAGGGACGCGTGGAGACCCAGTACTTC | CTSSQGLTNIKGQGRVETQYF
TRBJ2-1 | TRBD2 | once | TRBV2 | TGTGCCAGCAGTGAAGCAGGCGCTAGCGGGGGCAATGAGCAGTTCTTC | CASSEAGASGGNEQFF
TRBJ2-5 | NA | NA | TRBV2 | TGTGCCAGCTCCAGACTGGAAGAGACCCAGTACTTC | CASSRLEETQYF
TRBJ1-2 | NA | NA | TRBV6-5 | TGTGCCAGCAGTCCCAGGGGCAAAAGGGGCTACACCTTC | CASSPRGKRGYTF
TRBJ1-6 | NA | few | TRBV11-2 | TGTGCCAGCAGCGGGGGCGCCCCTTCACCCCTCCACTTT | CASSGGAPSPLHF
TRBJ2-2 | TRBD1 | NA | TRBV29-1 | TGCAGCGTTGTTGGGGACAGGAACACCGGGGAGCTGTTTTTT | CSVVGDRNTGELFF
TRBJ2-7 | NA | NA | TRBV30 | TGTGCCTGGGACAAAGGGGTGACCTCCTACGAGCAGTACTTC | CAWDKGVTSYEQYF
TRBJ1-2 | TRBD1 | NA | TRBV10-2 | TGCGCCAGCAGCAACGGACAGGGCTATGGCTACACCTTC | CASSNGQGYGYTF
TRBJ1-3 | TRBD1 | NA | TRBV10-3 | TGTGCCATCAGCGGGCAGGGACAGGGGTTGAACACCATATATTTT | CAISGQGQGLNTIYF
TRBJ2-5 | TRBD2 | NA | TRBV27 | TGTGCCAGCAGTTTCATGGGACTAGCGGGGGGACTGGATCAAGAGACCCAGTACTTC | CASSFMGLAGGLDQETQYF
TRBJ2-3 | NA | NA | TRBV6-5 | TGTGCCAGCACCCCGGAAGGCACAGATACGCAGTATTTT | CASTPEGTDTQYF
TRBJ2-1 | NA | NA | TRBV11-2 | TGTGCCAGCAGCCCCAAGAGTACGAGCGGCTCCTACAATGAGCAGTTCTTC | CASSPKSTSGSYNEQFF
TRBJ2-1 | NA | NA | TRBV7-9 | TGTGCCAGCAGCCCATACCCCCACAATGAGCAGTTCTTC | CASSPYPHNEQFF
TRBJ1-1 | NA | NA | TRBV18 | TGTGCCAGCTCCATAGGCAGTGAAGCTTTCTTT | CASSIGSEAFF
TRBJ2-7 | TRBD2 | NA | TRBV5-1 | TGCGCCAGCAGCTACCTTTCGGGGGGGCTCTCCTACGAGCAGTACTTC | CASSYLSGGLSYEQYF
TRBJ1-1 | TRBD1 | NA | TRBV5-8 | TGTGCCAGCAGCTTGAGGGGGATTTCACAGGGGACTGAAGCTTTCTTT | CASSLRGISQGTEAFF
TRBJ1-1 | NA | NA | TRBV5-1 | TGCGCCAGCAGCCCTTGGCTTGCGGGGAACACTGAAGCTTTCTTT | CASSPWLAGNTEAFF
TRBJ1-4 | NA | NA | TRBV28 | TGTGCCAGCAGTTCTAAGCCCGAAAAACTGTTTTTT | CASSSKPEKLFF
TRBJ1-5 | TRBD1 | NA | TRBV4-2 | TGTGCCAGAAGCCAAGAATTTAAAAGACCGGGACAGGGGGCTTCTCATCAGCCCCAGCATTTT | CARSQEFKRPGQGASHQPQHF
TRBJ2-3 | NA | few | TRBV25-1 | TGTGCCAGCAGTGAAGTGGTCGGCACAGATACGCAGTATTTT | CASSEVVGTDTQYF
TRBJ2-7 | TRBD1 | NA | TRBV10-1 | TGCGCCAGCAGTGAGTCGAGGACAGGAAAGTACGAGCAGTACTTC | CASSESRTGKYEQYF
TRBJ2-3 | TRBD2 | NA | TRBV6-1 | TGTGCCAGCATCATCCAGCGGGGGGTGACAGATACGCAGTATTTT | CASIIQRGVTDTQYF
TRBJ1-1 | NA | NA | TRBV10-2 | TGCGCCAGCAGTGACGGCAGGGGAGGTTCCGAAGCTTTCTTT | CASSDGRGGSEAFF
TRBJ2-5 | NA | NA | TRBV6-6 | TGTGCCAGCAGTCCGGGGGAGACCCAGTACTTC | CASSPGETQYF
TRBJ1-1 | NA | NA | TRBV7-2 | TGTGCCAGCAGCCCGCTGGGGGGGTATGCTGAAGCTTTCTTT | CASSPLGGYAEAFF
TRBJ2-7 | NA | NA | TRBV5-1 | TGCGCCAGCAGCTTCGGGGTCTCCTACGAGCAGTACTTC | CASSFGVSYEQYF
TRBJ2-3 | TRBD1 | once | TRBV29-1 | TGCAGCGTTGAGAGACAGGGAGCGAACACAGATACGCAGTATTTT | CSVERQGANTDTQYF
TRBJ2-1 | NA | NA | TRBV29-1 | TGCAGCGTTGCCGCCTTGGGACAGGCCCCAGGGGACTACTACAATGAGCAGTTCTTC | CSVAALGQAPGDYYNEQFF
TRBJ2-3 | NA | once | TRBV25-1 | TGTGCCAGCAGTAAACAGGGTACGCAGTATTTT | CASSKQGTQYF
TRBJ1-1 | NA | NA | TRBV2 | TGTGCCAGCAGCCCTCAGAACTTGGGCACTGAAGCTTTCTTT | CASSPQNLGTEAFF
TRBJ2-1 | TRBD2 | NA | TRBV11-1 | TGTGCCAGCAGCTTAGACGCATGGCTAGCGGGGGGGCCAGGCAATGAGCAGTTCTTC | CASSLDAWLAGGPGNEQFF
TRBJ2-7 | NA | NA | TRBV11-2 | TGTGCCAGTGGACAGACTTTCTCCTACGAGCAGTACTTC | CASGQTFSYEQYF
TRBJ1-6 | TRBD1 | NA | TRBV6-1 | TGTGCCAGCAGTCTCCGGACAGGGTCTACTTCACCCCTCCACTTT | CASSLRTGSTSPLHF
TRBJ1-2 | NA | NA | TRBV6-5 | TGTGCCAGCAGTCAGGGAGGGGGCTATGGCTACACCTTC | CASSQGGGYGYTF
TRBJ1-2 | NA | NA | TRBV18 | TGTGCCAGCGGTCCGGGGGAGCGGTATGGCTACACCTTC | CASGPGERYGYTF
TRBJ2-3 | NA | NA | TRBV19 | TGTGCCAGTCGAGCTTTCACAGATACGCAGTATTTT | CASRAFTDTQYF
TRBJ2-1 | NA | NA | TRBV29-1 | TGCAGCGTTGCCCCTGTGATCAATGAGCAGTTCTTC | CSVAPVINEQFF
TRBJ2-1 | TRBD2 | NA | TRBV5-1 | TGCGCCAGCAGCATAGCTAGCGGGGGGGCTTACAATGAGCAGTTCTTC | CASSIASGGAYNEQFF
TRBJ2-4 | NA | NA | TRBV28 | TGTGCCAGCAGTTTCACAGCGGCCAAAAACATTCAGTACTTC | CASSFTAAKNIQYF
TRBJ2-3 | NA | NA | TRBV11-3 | TGTGCCAGCAGCTTAGGCGGGACAGTAAGCACAGATACGCAGTATTTT | CASSLGGTVSTDTQYF
TRBJ1-2 | NA | once | TRBV5-5 | TGTGCCAGCAGCTCCGGGGGCGGCTATGGCTACACCTTC | CASSSGGGYGYTF
TRBJ2-3 | NA | NA | TRBV5-1 | TGCGCCAGCAGCACTTCCGGGACCCCGGTAGATACGCAGTATTTT | CASSTSGTPVDTQYF
TRBJ2-1 | NA | NA | TRBV7-2 | TGTGCCAGCAGCTTAGACAGGAGCTCCTACAATGAGCAGTTCTTC | CASSLDRSSYNEQFF
TRBJ2-5 | NA | once | TRBV6-5 | TGTGCCAGCAGTTACTCGGGCCGACTTGCCCAGGAGACCCAGTACTTC | CASSYSGRLAQETQYF
TRBJ2-7 | NA | NA | TRBV27 | TGTGCCAGCAGTTCTCCGAGCTTGGCGGGCTACGAGCAGTACTTC | CASSSPSLAGYEQYF
TRBJ1-1 | TRBD1 | NA | TRBV10-3 | TGTGCCATCAGCCAAGACAGGGGGAGAGGTGAAGCTTTCTTT | CAISQDRGRGEAFF
TRBJ1-4 | NA | once | TRBV5-6 | TGTGCCAGCAGCTTTAGGGGAACGGGGCTAAATGAAAAACTGTTTTTT | CASSFRGTGLNEKLFF
TRBJ2-5 | TRBD1 | once | TRBV5-4 | TGTGCCAGCAGCCAGGAGAGGACAGGGGTGGAGACCCAGTACTTC | CASSQERTGVETQYF